These T cell receptor beta chains were read from a single sample in a study of CD8 T cells in Susac syndrome. From the immunoSEQ multiplex PCR reads, TCRdb called clonotypes with MiXCR, one entry per CDR3 protein. The sample holds 140,000 or so distinct CDR3 sequences, around 95% seen once. The source material was CD4+ T cells from PBMCs. These receptors all come from a human donor with Susac syndrome. Both conserved end residues are trimmed from each CDR3. Each record gives: V gene, clone size, CDR3 protein. Only some rows state a clone size, as once, few, many or a class for expanded clones.

TRBV4-1,.,ASSPRTSGSTEQY
TRBV7-9,.,ASSARDSQF
TRBV20-1,.,SARDAPGQILAF
TRBV18,.,ASSPDRHREWVYEQY
TRBV29-1,.,SVRTAEAF
TRBV7-9,.,ASSDLGKRNTEAL
TRBV2,.,ASSGVWGRMEETQY
TRBV12-3/TRBV12-4,.,ASSSGLPSSYEQY
TRBV19,few,ASSPFSGANVLT
TRBV6-5,.,ASSYSKGDAYEQY
TRBV2,.,ASSDNSNQPQH
TRBV6-1,.,ATDRVYGYT
TRBV20-1,.,SAPRRASGFRETQY
TRBV18,.,ASSPERRTEAF
TRBV7-3,.,ASWGNNQPQH
TRBV15,.,ATSRDSGLSVSEAF
TRBV7-3,.,ASSLTALQGETQY
TRBV18,.,ASSLPMVHSDYGYT
TRBV24-1,.,ATKGQKNNEQF
TRBV20-1,.,SARVGDGPQH
TRBV24-1,.,ATSDTPYNEQF
TRBV6-5,.,ASSGDRGLTYGYT
TRBV10-2,.,ASRGGGYVDEQY
TRBV9,.,ASSVGSQTYEQY
TRBV18,.,ASSPGRNTGELF
TRBV4-1,.,ASSQDETKNTEAF
TRBV3-1,.,ASRPTSGSTHEQF
TRBV18,few,ASSPWTGPYEQY
TRBV4-2,.,ASSSRTGDIYGYT